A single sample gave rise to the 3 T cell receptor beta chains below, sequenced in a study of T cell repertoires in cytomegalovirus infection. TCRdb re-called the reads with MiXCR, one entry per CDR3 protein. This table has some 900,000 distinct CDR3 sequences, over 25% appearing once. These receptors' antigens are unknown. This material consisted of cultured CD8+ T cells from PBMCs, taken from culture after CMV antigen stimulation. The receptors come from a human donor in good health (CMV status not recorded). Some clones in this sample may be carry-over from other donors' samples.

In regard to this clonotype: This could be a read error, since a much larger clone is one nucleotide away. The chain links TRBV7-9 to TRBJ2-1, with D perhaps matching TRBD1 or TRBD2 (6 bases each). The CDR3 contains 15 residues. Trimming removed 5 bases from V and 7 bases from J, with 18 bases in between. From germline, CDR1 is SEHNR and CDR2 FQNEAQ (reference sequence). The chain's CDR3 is CASSILIGGMNEQFF. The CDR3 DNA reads TGTGCCAGCAGCATTCTAATAGGGGGGATGAATGAGCAGTTCTTC. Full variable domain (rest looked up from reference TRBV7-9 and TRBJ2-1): DTGVSQNPRHKITKRGQNVTFRCDPISEHNRLYWYRQTLGQGPEFLTYFQNEAQLEKSRLLSDRFSAERPKGSFSTLEIQRTEQGDSAMYLCASSILIGGMNEQFFGPGTRLTVL.

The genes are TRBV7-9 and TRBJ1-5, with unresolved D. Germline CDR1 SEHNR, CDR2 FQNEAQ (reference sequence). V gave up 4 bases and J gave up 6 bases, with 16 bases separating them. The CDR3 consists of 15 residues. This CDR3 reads CASSSALGFAQPQHF. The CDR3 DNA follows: TGTGCCAGCAGCTCCGCCCTCGGCTTCGCTCAGCCCCAGCATTTT. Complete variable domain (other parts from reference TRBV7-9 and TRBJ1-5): DTGVSQNPRHKITKRGQNVTFRCDPISEHNRLYWYRQTLGQGPEFLTYFQNEAQLEKSRLLSDRFSAERPKGSFSTLEIQRTEQGDSAMYLCASSSALGFAQPQHFGDGTRLSIL.

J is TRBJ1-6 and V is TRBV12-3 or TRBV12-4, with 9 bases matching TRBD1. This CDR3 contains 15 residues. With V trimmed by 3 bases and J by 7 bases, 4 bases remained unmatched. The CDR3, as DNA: TGTGCCAGCAGTTTTCGTGGACAGGGGAATTCACCCCTCCACTTT. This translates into CASSFRGQGNSPLHF.